The TCR beta chain under discussion was sequenced for a study of spatial heterogeneity in lung cancer. Study-level information: Beta-chain sequences were consistently detected more often than alpha-chain sequences. Strongly correlated with TCR transcript counts in tumor regions was a T cell module score, which was a transcriptional module score calculated from matched bulk RNA-seq. In raw reads, more than eight appearances on average were recorded for each unique TCR and UMI combination.

Each CDR3 protein gets one entry after TCRdb re-called the 5' RACE reads with MiXCR. The sample carries about 30,000 distinct CDR3 sequences, approximately 6.9% recorded once. Time point given: sample taken at primary tumor resection. V lost 4 bases and J lost 4; bases outside the gene matches: 7. The CDR3 is made up of 14 amino acids. Germline loops: CDR1 SGHDN, CDR2 FVKESK. General observations from the study: Tracking of tumor mutation counts was seen in expanded intratumoral alpha and beta TCR counts.

Comment on this clonotype: No antigen is known for it.

The chain couples TRBV14 to TRBJ2-7; 7 bases map to TRBD1. The sequencing used lung tumor tissue, collected at surgery. This receptor was identified in a male donor with early-stage non-small cell lung cancer. CDR3 sequence reads: CASSRAGGWYEQYF. CDR3 nucleotide sequence: TGTGCCAGCAGCCGGGCAGGGGGATGGTACGAGCAGTACTTC.